Below, one T cell receptor (beta chain) is given with its context. Its antigen remains unidentified. The sample originates from a study of cytomegalovirus exposure and HLA in healthy donors. In the study overall: When 398 donors were genotyped, approximately 81% of them were found to fall in the Caucasian-associated ancestry cluster.

Amplification used 60 Vbeta primers and 13 Jbeta primers. The table came from immunoSEQ multiplex PCR; TCRdb's copy has only in-frame clones and leaves some out. The sample has about 150,000 clones, 60% to 75% seen once. The donors, nominally healthy at sampling, likely had unrecorded immune exposures. Study-wide results and limits: Relative to equally common others, HLA-associated TCR beta chains showed greater clonal expansion in a later analysis. Among donors in an Asian-associated ancestry cluster, a later analysis reportedly found fewer N-insertions than the roughly 700-donor mean.

The CDR3 spans 15 residues. Trimming shortened V by 3 bases and J by 0 bases, and 8 bases separated the two germline ends. Germline assignment: CDR1 MDHEN and CDR2 SYDVKM. The V and J genes are TRBV28 and TRBJ1-4; D unresolved. Sequences were obtained from PBMCs. The TCR sequence derives from a man between 18 and 29 years old in good health and CMV-seronegative. CDR3 amino acids: CASSLAAATNEKLFF. CDR3 sequence (DNA): TGTGCCAGCAGTTTGGCGGCTGCAACTAATGAAAAACTGTTTTTT.